The clone carrying this TCR beta chain was counted only a few times. No antigen is known for it. The data were obtained in a study of blood T cells in healthy people across ages. Then a second PCR, running roughly 6 to 12 cycles, was carried out with a sample-barcoded 5' primer and a J-beta primer mix. Every cDNA molecule carried a tag from a template-switch adaptor bearing 12 random nucleotides. TCRdb re-called the 5' RACE reads with MiXCR, one entry per CDR3 protein. The table shows around 1.5 million distinct CDR3 sequences, with roughly 40% occurring only once. Study-level results: Across samples, TCR beta diversity tracked strongly with naive T cell percentage.

The receptor comes from a woman aged 18 to 35 in good health. Sequencing was performed on blood.

CDR3 sequence: CASSLPGTANYGYTF. The CDR3 nucleotides are TGTGCCAGCAGCTTACCCGGGACAGCTAACTATGGCTACACCTTC. The chain links TRBV7-9 to TRBJ1-2, with 7 bases matching TRBD1. The CDR3 runs to 15 residues. The ends lost 2 bases at V and 0 bases at J; junction bases unmatched: 3. The V gene's germline CDR1 is SEHNR and CDR2 FQNEAQ (reference sequence).